These 24 T cell receptor beta chains share one sample of origin, sequenced in a study of blood T cells in healthy people across ages. Sample-barcoded 5' priming and a J-beta primer mix drove a second PCR of about 7 to 11 cycles. Each CDR3 protein gets one entry after TCRdb re-called the 5' RACE reads with MiXCR. The table lists over 700,000 distinct CDR3 sequences, more than 20% of them singletons. In addition, the sample was reused for a study of T cells of mothers and their children.

The sequenced sample was blood. All receptors derive from a boy under 18 in good health.

V is TRBV25-1 and J is TRBJ1-4, with no clear D. The CDR3 is 13 amino acids. V was clipped by 8 bases and J by 5 bases, with 12 bases between them. Germline CDR1 and CDR2: MGHDK and SYGVNS. The DNA of the CDR3 is TGTGCCAGCCGCCAGAGAGTAAATGAAAAACTGTTTTTT. It codes for CASRQRVNEKLFF.

CDR3 bases: TGTGCCAGCAGCTTAGCGCGGCTAGCGGGAGGGCCAGATGAGCAGTTCTTC. Translated: CASSLARLAGGPDEQFF. The chain couples TRBV7-2 to TRBJ2-1, with 12 bases fitting TRBD2. With V trimmed by 0 bases and J by 8 bases, 8 bases remained unmatched. The germline V gene encodes CDR1 SGHTA and CDR2 FQGNSA. CDR3 length: 17 amino acids. The entire variable domain, with the rest obtained from reference TRBV7-2 and TRBJ2-1, is as follows: GAGVSQSPSNKVTEKGKDVELRCDPISGHTALYWYRQSLGQGLEFLIYFQGNSAPDKSGLPSDRFSAERTGGSVSTLTIQRTQQEDSAVYLCASSLARLAGGPDEQFFGPGTRLTVL.

The rearrangement links TRBV5-1 to TRBJ2-1; D remains unclear. V lost 4 bases, J lost 8 bases, and 16 bases lay in between. The CDR3 is made up of 14 amino acids. CDR1 and CDR2 (germline): SGHRS, YFSETQ. The CDR3: CASSVESPIYEQFF. In nucleotides, the CDR3 is TGCGCCAGCAGCGTAGAATCTCCCATTTATGAGCAGTTCTTC.

This clonotype was detected only a few times. The V and J genes are TRBV19 and TRBJ1-2, with D perhaps TRBD1 (5 bases). Germline CDR1 reads LNHDA; CDR2 reads SQIVND (reference sequence). The germline V and J ends were trimmed by 3 bases and 4 bases, with 6 bases remaining between them. The CDR3 covers 12 residues. CDR3 amino acids: CASSITGYGYTF. The CDR3 DNA reads as TGTGCCAGTAGTATCACAGGCTATGGCTACACCTTC.

In this sample, this clonotype turned up a few times. The chain links TRBV12-3 or TRBV12-4 to TRBJ2-2; D is possibly TRBD1 (6 bases). The CDR3 covers 18 residues. Trimming took 0 bases from V and 1 from J, leaving 15 bases between them. The CDR3: CASSLATGIPLNTGELFF. CDR3 DNA sequence: TGTGCCAGCAGTTTAGCCACAGGGATCCCACTGAACACCGGGGAGCTGTTTTTT.

Remarks on this clonotype: An end of the junction differs from the germline gene, which may be a read error. The chain employs TRBV20-1 and TRBJ1-4, with 10 bases that match TRBD1. Germline V lookup: CDR1 DFQATT, CDR2 SNEGSKA (reference sequence). The CDR3 sequence is 15 residues long. DNA for the CDR3: TGCAGTGCTTCGGACAGGGGGTTGACTAATGAAGAACTGTTTTTT. This sequence encodes CSASDRGLTNEELFF.

The chain employs TRBV9 and TRBJ1-3; D not resolved. The CDR3 has 13 residues. V was cut by 3 bases and J by 0 bases, with 4 bases left in between. CDR1 SGDLS and CDR2 YYNGEE come from the germline V gene. This chain's CDR3 is CASSDSSGNTIYF. In DNA, the CDR3 is TGTGCCAGCAGCGACAGCTCTGGAAACACCATATATTTT.

The chain combines TRBV12-3 or TRBV12-4 with TRBJ1-3; D is possibly TRBD1 (6 bases). The CDR3 covers 18 residues. Trimming stripped 1 base from V and 4 bases from J, with 20 bases between. CDR3 sequence: CASSLEGLEGEPGNTIYF. For the CDR3, the DNA is TGTGCCAGCAGTTTAGAGGGCCTGGAGGGGGAGCCGGGAAACACCATATATTTT.

This rearrangement joins TRBV5-1 to TRBJ2-1; 11 bases are shared with TRBD2. This CDR3 is 16 amino acids long. J lost 2 bases, V lost 4 bases, and 5 bases had no gene match. Germline loops: CDR1 SGHRS, CDR2 YFSETQ. CDR3 region: CASSATSGGAYNEQFF. The CDR3 DNA follows: TGCGCCAGCAGCGCCACTAGCGGGGGAGCCTACAATGAGCAGTTCTTC.

This clonotype has more than one count but fewer than ten. This chain links TRBV5-6 with TRBJ2-1; maybe TRBD2 (6 bases). Germline V CDR1 and CDR2: SGHDT, YYEEEE. The V end was cut by 5 bases, the J end by 7 bases, with 31 bases between. The CDR3 runs to 19 residues. CDR3 residues: CASSLPGSWDQMAGNEQFF. The DNA of the CDR3 is TGTGCCAGCAGTTTGCCCGGGAGCTGGGATCAAATGGCTGGGAATGAGCAGTTCTTC. Based on the CDR3 plus reference TRBV5-6 and TRBJ2-1, the full variable domain is DAGVTQSPTHLIKTRGQQVTLRCSPKSGHDTVSWYQQALGQGPQFIFQYYEEEERQRGNFPDRFSGHQFPNYSSELNVNALLLGDSALYLCASSLPGSWDQMAGNEQFFGPGTRLTVL.

Concerning this clonotype: Relative to the germline gene, one junction end is altered; a read error may explain this. This chain joins TRBV7-6 and TRBJ2-7, with a possible D match to TRBD2 (6 bases). Germline V gives CDR1 SGHVS, CDR2 FNYEAQ. The CDR3 has 13 amino acids. The CDR3 loop reads CANSFEEGYEQYF. Here the CDR3 DNA reads TGTGCCAACAGCTTCGAGGAGGGGTACGAGCAGTACTTC.

The chain links TRBV7-2 to TRBJ2-1; 9 nucleotides match TRBD2. Looked up from germline, CDR1 is SGHTA and CDR2 is FQGNSA. CDR3 length equals 17 residues. V trimming: 5 bases; J trimming: 8 bases; junction bases outside the gene matches: 16. DNA of the CDR3: TGTGCCAGCAGCCCATATAAGACTAGCGGTACCAGAGATGAGCAGTTCTTC. This sequence encodes CASSPYKTSGTRDEQFF.

V gene TRBV4-2 combines with J gene TRBJ1-1; the match to TRBD1 covers 10 bases. Germline V gene data show CDR1 as LGHNA and CDR2 as YNFKEQ. This CDR3 region has 15 residues. The ends lost 0 bases at V and 6 bases at J; junction bases unmatched: 4. The CDR3 region is CASSQDETGGSEAFF. CDR3 DNA sequence: TGTGCCAGCAGCCAAGATGAGACAGGGGGCTCTGAAGCTTTCTTT.

This clonotype has more than one count but fewer than ten. The chain joins TRBV7-3 to TRBJ2-5, with 7 bases identical to TRBD1. The DNA end is a closer match to TRBJ2-7, so the J assignment may be wrong. Germline V gene lookup returns CDR1 SGHTA and CDR2 FQGTGA. This CDR3 has 15 residues. The CDR3 DNA sequence: TGTGCCAGCAGCGTTCAACAGGGGCTTAACTACGAGCAGTACTTC. The encoded protein is CASSVQQGLNYEQYF.

This clonotype showed up just a few times. The chain couples TRBV5-1 to TRBJ2-5; a possible D gene is TRBD1 (6 bases). The V end was cut by 0 bases, the J end by 2 bases, with 23 bases between. The CDR3 covers 19 residues. The V gene's germline CDR1 is SGHRS and CDR2 YFSETQ. The CDR3 DNA follows: TGCGCCAGCAGCTTGGATGCCAGGGGCGCGTCGCTCCTTCAAGAGACCCAGTACTTC. It yields the protein CASSLDARGASLLQETQYF.

The CDR3 sequence is CASSFVVGEKLFF. Written as DNA, the CDR3 is TGTGCCAGCAGTTTTGTAGTGGGGGAAAAACTGTTTTTT. The chain carries TRBV27 and TRBJ1-4; D is unresolved. V was cut by 3 bases and J by 8 bases, with 10 bases left in between. The CDR3 has 13 residues. Germline-derived CDR1 and CDR2 are MNHEY and SMNVEV (reference sequence).

This clonotype turned up a few times. The V gene is TRBV6-5, the J gene TRBJ1-1; D is uncertain. Germline-derived CDR1 and CDR2 are MNHEY and SVGAGI. There are 14 residues in the CDR3. V was clipped by 6 bases and J by 2 bases, with 13 bases between them. CDR3 loop: CASRPSRRNTEAFF. CDR3 DNA: TGTGCCAGCAGACCCTCACGGAGAAACACTGAAGCTTTCTTT.

Points on this clonotype: A junction end diverges from the germline sequence, so it may reflect a read error. This chain uses TRBV25-1 with TRBJ1-1; D is ambiguous. The germline V gene encodes CDR1 MGHDK and CDR2 SYGVNS. The CDR3 contains 15 residues. CDR3 sequence reads: CASSESWEVNTEAFF. Here the CDR3 DNA reads TGTGCCAGCAGTGAATCGTGGGAGGTGAATACTGAAGCTTTCTTT.

The chain is built from TRBV20-1 and TRBJ2-7; D not resolved. CDR3 length: 12 amino acids. The V end was cut by 1 base, the J end by 3 bases, with 7 bases between. CDR1 is DFQATT, CDR2 SNEGSKA, per germline (reference sequence). CDR3 region: CSARASIYEQYF. CDR3 nucleotides: TGCAGTGCTAGAGCTAGTATCTACGAGCAGTACTTC.

Only a few counts were recorded for this clonotype. The rearrangement links TRBV15 to TRBJ2-5; 7 bases agree with TRBD2. CDR1 is LNHNV, CDR2 YYDKDF, per germline (reference sequence). Trimming at V came to 0 bases and at J to 5 bases, leaving 9 bases not matched to a gene. The CDR3 is made up of 16 amino acids. CDR3 in amino acids: CATSRDPRTRRETQYF. The CDR3 DNA reads as TGTGCCACCAGCAGAGATCCCCGGACTAGACGGGAGACCCAGTACTTC.

J is TRBJ2-5 and V is TRBV20-1, with TRBD2 matching 9 bases. The CDR3 loop spans 16 amino acids. Germline loops: CDR1 DFQATT, CDR2 SNEGSKA (reference sequence). With 0 bases clipped from V and 2 bases from J, the junction kept 7 bases outside the gene matches. CDR3 protein: CSARDQFAGGQETQYF. In nucleotides, the CDR3 is TGCAGTGCTAGAGATCAATTTGCGGGGGGGCAAGAGACCCAGTACTTC.

This clonotype was detected many times. The chain links TRBV28 to TRBJ2-5, with D possibly matching TRBD1 (6 bases). CDR3 length: 14 amino acids. Trimming left V 5 bases short and J 2 bases short, with 12 bases between. Germline CDR1 is MDHEN and CDR2 is SYDVKM. The CDR3 DNA reads as TGTGCCAGCAGTGGAGTTGACAGGCAAGAGACCCAGTACTTC. This encodes CASSGVDRQETQYF.

A few counts support this clonotype. The rearrangement uses TRBV12-3 or TRBV12-4 and TRBJ2-5; 8 positions match TRBD1. V lost 3 bases to trimming and J lost 5 bases; unmatched junction nucleotides: 17. This CDR3 comprises 18 residues. Here the CDR3 reads CASSFRTGFGASLETQYF. Written as DNA, the CDR3 is TGTGCCAGCAGTTTCCGGACAGGGTTTGGGGCTTCGTTGGAGACCCAGTACTTC.

This chain links TRBV3-1 with TRBJ1-1; 11 nucleotides line up with TRBD1. The germline V gene encodes CDR1 LGHDT and CDR2 YNNKEL (reference sequence). This CDR3 spans 16 amino acids. V shed 0 bases and J 5 bases; nucleotides not matched to a gene: 5. The CDR3, as DNA: TGTGCCAGCAGCCAAGATTCGGGGACAGGGGGAACTGAAGCTTTCTTT. This gives the protein CASSQDSGTGGTEAFF. The full variable domain, rest sourced from reference TRBV3-1 and TRBJ1-1, is DTAVSQTPKYLVTQMGNDKSIKCEQNLGHDTMYWYKQDSKKFLKIMFSYNNKELIINETVPNRFSPKSPDKAHLNLHINSLELGDSAVYFCASSQDSGTGGTEAFFGQGTRLTVV.